The 29 T cell receptor beta chains in this list originate from one sample, sequenced in a study of cytomegalovirus exposure and HLA in healthy donors. The PCR was carried out with 60 Vbeta primers and 13 Jbeta primers. The table came from immunoSEQ multiplex PCR; TCRdb's copy has only in-frame clones and leaves some out. The sample includes under 200,000 clones, about 73% of them seen just once. Input material: PBMCs. The source of these receptors is a woman aged 40 to 55 in good health and CMV-seronegative.

The chain uses TRBV9 and TRBJ1-3, with D perhaps TRBD1 (5 bases). Looked up from germline, CDR1 is SGDLS and CDR2 is YYNGEE. This CDR3 is 16 amino acids long. Between the trimmed V and J ends, which lost 5 bases and 0 bases, there was a span of 15 bases. The CDR3 here is CASSPTYRSSGNTIYF. The CDR3 coding sequence is TGTGCCAGCAGTCCCACCTACAGGAGCTCTGGAAACACCATATATTTT.

The gene calls are TRBV7-3 and TRBJ2-1; 12 bases line up with TRBD2. The germline CDR1 and CDR2 sequences are SGHTA and FQGTGA. The V and J ends lost 1 base and 7 bases, in that order; junction bases with no gene match: 23. The CDR3 length is 22 residues. The CDR3 region is CASSLMPPNPLGLAGNLNEQFF. The DNA of the CDR3 is TGTGCCAGCAGCTTAATGCCTCCTAACCCTCTTGGACTAGCGGGGAATTTAAATGAGCAGTTCTTC.

The chain couples TRBV5-1 to TRBJ2-7; 8 nucleotides line up with TRBD1. The CDR3 sequence is 14 residues long. J was trimmed by 3 bases and V by 4 bases; bases with no gene match: 6. Germline V gives CDR1 SGHRS, CDR2 YFSETQ. CDR3: CASSETGQGYEQYF. The CDR3 DNA reads TGCGCCAGCAGCGAAACCGGACAGGGCTACGAGCAGTACTTC.

V gene TRBV6-1 combines with J gene TRBJ2-1; D is undetermined. Germline-derived CDR1 and CDR2 are MNHNS and SASEGT. The CDR3 is made up of 17 amino acids. V lost 4 bases, J lost 0 bases, and 16 bases lay in between. CDR3 sequence: CASSASIGLGSYNEQFF. The CDR3 bases are TGTGCCAGCAGTGCGTCGATCGGTCTTGGCTCCTACAATGAGCAGTTCTTC.

This clone was detected only a few times. The V gene is TRBV21-1, the J gene TRBJ1-6. TRBV21-1 is a known pseudogene. The CDR3 has 11 amino acids. This chain's CDR3 is CASTLTPPLHF. DNA of the CDR3: TGTGCCAGCACCCTAACCCCCCCCCTCCACTTT.

The chain has TRBV5-6 and TRBJ2-3; D not certain. In germline, CDR1 is SGHDT, CDR2 YYEEEE. The CDR3 runs 13 residues. V was cut by 0 bases and J by 5 bases, with 7 bases left in between. CDR3 sequence reads: CASSLASRDTQYF. DNA for the CDR3: TGTGCCAGCAGCTTGGCCTCCAGAGATACGCAGTATTTT.

This clone was detected only once. The V and J genes are TRBV6-5 and TRBJ1-4, with a tentative D call TRBD1 (5 bases). Between the trimmed V and J ends, which lost 2 bases and 6 bases, there was a span of 13 bases. CDR3 length: 15 amino acids. Germline CDR1 and CDR2: MNHEY and SVGAGI. The chain's CDR3 is CASSYTSRVYEKLFF. The CDR3 coding sequence is TGTGCCAGCAGTTACACTTCCAGGGTCTATGAAAAACTGTTTTTT.

The chain couples TRBV5-6 to TRBJ2-5; a weak D match, TRBD2 (6 bases). Trimming took 3 bases from V and 7 from J, leaving 13 bases between them. The CDR3 loop spans 13 amino acids. Germline V gene data show CDR1 as SGHDT and CDR2 as YYEEEE. Written as DNA, the CDR3 is TGTGCCAGCAGCTCGGGACTGGACGGGACCCAGTACTTC. Its translation: CASSSGLDGTQYF.

This chain connects TRBV10-2 to TRBJ2-5; 15 bases map to TRBD2. Per germline, CDR1 WSHSY and CDR2 SAAADI. The junction had 7 bases not matched to a gene; V was cut back by 5 bases and J by 6 bases. The length of the CDR3 is 16 residues. This CDR3 reads CASSPRTSGGVQTQYF. CDR3 coding DNA: TGCGCCAGCAGTCCAAGGACTAGCGGGGGGGTACAGACCCAGTACTTC.

The V gene is TRBV27, the J gene TRBJ2-6; possibly TRBD2 for D (6 bases). V was pared by 3 bases and J by 0 bases, with 9 bases between. The CDR3 totals 16 residues. The germline V gene encodes CDR1 MNHEY and CDR2 SMNVEV (reference sequence). CDR3 residues: CASSLGGRSGANVLTF. DNA for the CDR3: TGTGCCAGCAGTTTGGGGGGACGCTCTGGGGCCAACGTCCTGACTTTC.

This chain connects TRBV2 to TRBJ1-5, with D uncertain. This CDR3 has 12 residues. Trimming took 4 bases from V and 11 from J, leaving 12 bases between them. Germline CDR1 SNHLY, CDR2 FYNNEI. As DNA, the CDR3 is TGTGCCAGCAGTGGTTCGATTGCGGCCCAGCATTTT. It is translated as CASSGSIAAQHF.

The chain joins TRBV19 to TRBJ2-2, with a weak D call TRBD1 (5 bases). The CDR3 runs to 15 residues. The V and J ends lost 3 bases and 5 bases respectively, with 13 bases between them. Germline V gene lookup returns CDR1 LNHDA and CDR2 SQIVND (reference sequence). CDR3 in amino acids: CASSIQGVVTGELFF. The CDR3 DNA follows: TGTGCCAGTAGTATTCAGGGTGTAGTGACCGGGGAGCTGTTTTTT.

V and J are TRBV5-4 and TRBJ2-3; maybe TRBD1 (8 bases). CDR1 is SGHNT, CDR2 YYREEE, per germline (reference sequence). Trimming cost V 4 bases and J 3 bases, with 21 bases left between them. This CDR3 has 17 residues. The CDR3 region has the DNA TGTGCCAGCAGCACCCCCCCCAGGGGGCGGGGGACAGATACGCAGTATTTT. Translating gives CASSTPPRGRGTDTQYF.

This chain joins TRBV2 and TRBJ1-4; D possibly corresponds to TRBD1 (6 bases). With 9 bases removed from V and 4 bases from J, the gap between germline ends came to 12 bases. This CDR3 contains 13 residues. Germline V gene data show CDR1 as SNHLY and CDR2 as FYNNEI. CDR3 nucleotides: TGTGCCAGAGCTCAGGGGTTTAATGAAAAACTGTTTTTT. Translated, it gives CARAQGFNEKLFF.

CDR3 in DNA: TGTGCCAGCCGATTAGGGACAGGGGGCGGGACAGATACGCAGTATTTT. Protein: CASRLGTGGGTDTQYF. The V call is TRBV11-2, the J call TRBJ2-3, with 12 positions matching TRBD1. From germline, CDR1 is SGHAT and CDR2 FQNNGV. With 8 bases clipped from V and 3 bases from J, the junction kept 9 bases outside the gene matches. The CDR3 has 16 amino acids. The variable domain in full, completed from reference TRBV11-2 and TRBJ2-3, reads EAGVAQSPRYKIIEKRQSVAFWCNPISGHATLYWYQQILGQGPKLLIQFQNNGVVDDSQLPKDRFSAERLKGVDSTLKIQPAKLEDSAVYLCASRLGTGGGTDTQYFGPGTRLTVL.

This clone was seen a few times. V usage is TRBV6-1 and J usage is TRBJ1-1; no clear D gene. Trimming cost V 4 bases and J 4 bases, with 13 bases left between them. The CDR3 consists of 14 residues. CDR1 MNHNS and CDR2 SASEGT come from the germline V gene. Here the CDR3 reads CASSVLGGGTEAFF. DNA for the CDR3: TGTGCCAGCAGTGTTCTGGGAGGTGGCACTGAAGCTTTCTTT.

The chain is built from TRBV18 and TRBJ2-2, with 8 positions matching TRBD2. Germline CDR1 is KGHSH and CDR2 is LQKENI. Trimming cost V 4 bases and J 4 bases; bases outside gene matches: 8. This CDR3 contains 16 residues. CDR3 nucleotide sequence: TGTGCCAGCTCACACCGGGAGGGGAAGTCCACCGGGGAGCTGTTTTTT. This gives the protein CASSHREGKSTGELFF.

The gene calls are TRBV6-6 and TRBJ1-1; TRBD1 might be the D (5 bases). From germline, CDR1 is MNHNY and CDR2 SVGAGI (reference sequence). The CDR3 has 13 amino acids. V was cut by 5 bases and J by 4 bases, with 11 bases left in between. The CDR3 DNA sequence: TGTGCCAGCAGTAGCCGAAGGGGCACTGAAGCTTTCTTT. It is translated as CASSSRRGTEAFF.

This chain links TRBV7-9 with TRBJ1-2; TRBD1 might be the D (5 bases). The CDR3 runs 14 residues. Germline values: CDR1 SEHNR, CDR2 FQNEAQ (reference sequence). V dropped 1 base and J dropped 3 bases, with 9 bases sitting between them. CDR3 in amino acids: CASSLVGGDYGYTF. The CDR3 DNA reads TGTGCCAGCAGCTTAGTGGGGGGTGACTATGGCTACACCTTC. Together with reference TRBV7-9 and TRBJ1-2, the CDR3 gives the full variable domain: DTGVSQNPRHKITKRGQNVTFRCDPISEHNRLYWYRQTLGQGPEFLTYFQNEAQLEKSRLLSDRFSAERPKGSFSTLEIQRTEQGDSAMYLCASSLVGGDYGYTFGSGTRLTVV.

The chain combines TRBV4-2 with TRBJ2-3, with D maybe TRBD2 (6 bases). Per germline, CDR1 LGHNA and CDR2 YNFKEQ. The CDR3 has 20 amino acids. Trimming cost V 1 base and J 4 bases, with 27 bases left between them. The CDR3 protein is CASSQVGGGGGIAVPDTQYF. CDR3 DNA sequence: TGTGCCAGCAGCCAAGTGGGTGGCGGTGGGGGGATTGCGGTGCCAGATACGCAGTATTTT.

This clone was recorded a few times. The chain couples TRBV10-3 to TRBJ1-2, with D unclear. Germline CDR1 is ENHRY and CDR2 is SYGVKD. This CDR3 is 15 amino acids long. V lost 3 bases to trimming and J lost 5 bases, with 16 bases between them. CDR3 loop: CAISDRTIFGYGYTF. The CDR3, as DNA: TGTGCCATCAGTGACCGAACTATCTTCGGGTATGGCTACACCTTC.

The chain is built from TRBV5-1 and TRBJ1-4; perhaps TRBD1 as D (6 bases). The length of the CDR3 is 14 residues. In germline, CDR1 is SGHRS, CDR2 YFSETQ. Trimming stripped 0 bases from V and 8 bases from J, with 11 bases between. CDR3 nucleotide sequence: TGCGCCAGCAGCTTGGACAGGGCGGGCGAAAAACTGTTTTTT. It translates to CASSLDRAGEKLFF.

V usage is TRBV5-1 and J usage is TRBJ2-5, with D perhaps TRBD2 (5 bases). From germline, CDR1 is SGHRS and CDR2 YFSETQ. This CDR3 is 15 amino acids long. Trimming cost V 1 base and J 4 bases, with 14 bases left between them. The CDR3 region is CASSLYRGEGETQYF. The CDR3 DNA is TGCGCCAGCAGCTTGTACCGGGGAGAAGGAGAGACCCAGTACTTC.

The chain carries TRBV18 and TRBJ2-1, with D maybe TRBD1 (6 bases). V was pared by 5 bases and J by 0 bases, with 14 bases between. In germline, CDR1 is KGHSH, CDR2 LQKENI. There are 16 residues in the CDR3. This CDR3 reads CASSGDTPGSYNEQFF. DNA for the CDR3: TGTGCCAGCTCAGGGGACACCCCGGGCTCCTACAATGAGCAGTTCTTC.

This sequence joins TRBV18 and TRBJ2-7, with 11 bases matching TRBD1. Germline V lookup: CDR1 KGHSH, CDR2 LQKENI. The CDR3 is 12 amino acids. Unmatched junction bases numbered 3, after V lost 8 bases and J lost 6 bases. The CDR3 loop is CASRTGGGEQYF. DNA for the CDR3: TGTGCCAGCAGGACAGGGGGCGGCGAGCAGTACTTC.

The V and J genes are TRBV18 and TRBJ2-7; 7 bases fit TRBD1. V lost 1 base to trimming and J lost 0 bases; unmatched junction nucleotides: 0. The V gene's germline CDR1 is KGHSH and CDR2 LQKENI. This CDR3 has 14 residues. The CDR3 loop is CASSPRQGSYEQYF. For the CDR3, the DNA is TGTGCCAGCTCACCACGACAGGGCTCCTACGAGCAGTACTTC.

The J gene is TRBJ2-2, the V gene TRBV14; D gene uncertain. CDR3 length: 17 amino acids. V lost 4 bases and J lost 4, with 19 bases in between. Germline lookup yields CDR1 SGHDN and CDR2 FVKESK. DNA for the CDR3: TGTGCCAGCAGCCCCTTTACTTTACCGTGGTCCACCGGGGAGCTGTTTTTT. Translating gives CASSPFTLPWSTGELFF.

J is TRBJ2-1 and V is TRBV7-8; D gene uncertain. The CDR3 runs to 15 residues. The V end was cut by 2 bases, the J end by 3 bases, with 11 bases between. Germline-derived CDR1 and CDR2 are SGHVS and FQNEAQ. The CDR3 bases are TGTGCCAGCAGCTTACCCCTAACCCTCTACAATGAGCAGTTCTTC. It is translated as CASSLPLTLYNEQFF.

The V and J genes are TRBV5-1 and TRBJ2-5; 7 bases align to TRBD2. The CDR3 spans 16 residues. Germline CDR1 SGHRS, CDR2 YFSETQ. The V gene end was trimmed by 1 base and the J gene end by 4 bases; junction bases not matched to a gene: 10. The DNA of the CDR3 is TGCGCCAGCAGCTTGTTCGGGACTACTGCCCGAGAGACCCAGTACTTC. This translates into CASSLFGTTARETQYF.